This is a list of T cell receptor beta chains from one sample in a study of monozygotic twins with inflammatory bowel disease. TCRdb reanalyzed the 5' RACE reads and collapses them to one entry per CDR3 protein, without DNA. This table lists hundreds of thousands of distinct CDR3 sequences. Sequencing was done on a sample of blood. These TCRs come from a human donor with ulcerative colitis or Crohn's disease, or a healthy co-twin of an affected twin (not recorded which). CDR3s include the opening cysteine and the closing phenylalanine or tryptophan.

V: TRBV20-1
J: TRBJ1-2
CDR3: CSASTGSDGYTF

V: TRBV10-3
J: TRBJ1-2
CDR3: CAISESREPYTF

V: TRBV28
J: TRBJ1-2
CDR3: CASSLMYGVKGYGYTF

V: TRBV6-2/TRBV6-3
J: TRBJ2-1
CDR3: CASNLAVSLNEQFF

V: TRBV21-1
J: TRBJ2-1
CDR3: CASSNKWHRVYNEQFF

V: TRBV7-2
J: TRBJ2-3
CDR3: CASSSRPNTDTQYF

V: TRBV19
J: TRBJ2-2
CDR3: CASSIQATTGELFF

V: TRBV10-3
J: TRBJ2-5
CDR3: CAISESGGEQETQYF

V: TRBV7-2
J: TRBJ2-6
CDR3: CASSPRQISGANVLTF

V: TRBV29-1
J: TRBJ1-1
CDR3: CSVGGVVGTEAFF

V: TRBV9
J: TRBJ1-1
CDR3: CASSVGGPATEAFF